These T cell receptor beta chains were read from a single sample in a study of CD8 T cells in ankylosing spondylitis. A single record per CDR3 protein comes from TCRdb applying MiXCR to the 5' RACE reads. The sample carries about 480,000 distinct CDR3 sequences, under 20% recorded once. The sample taken for sequencing was blood, either unsorted or a sorted T cell fraction (not recorded which). The receptors originated from a male donor with ankylosing spondylitis. Both conserved end residues are trimmed from each CDR3. The order of the fields is D gene, J gene, V gene, CDR3 protein. The D gene is left open where the match is weak.

D: TRBD2
J: TRBJ2-3
V: TRBV5-1
CDR3: ASSSGLAGAGDTQY

D: .
J: TRBJ2-7
V: TRBV18
CDR3: ASSPPGDSYEQY

D: .
J: TRBJ1-4
V: TRBV2
CDR3: ASNPKAGEKLF

D: .
J: TRBJ2-7
V: TRBV5-1
CDR3: ASGSAQGSYEQY

D: TRBD2
J: TRBJ2-1
V: TRBV6-2/TRBV6-3
CDR3: ASRPTTSGRYNEQF

D: .
J: TRBJ2-7
V: TRBV6-2/TRBV6-3
CDR3: ASSYPNSYEQY

D: .
J: TRBJ2-2
V: TRBV25-1
CDR3: ASSEWANGELF

D: TRBD1
J: TRBJ2-2
V: TRBV6-2/TRBV6-3
CDR3: ASRSPDRGRGIGITGELF

D: .
J: TRBJ1-6
V: TRBV7-6
CDR3: ASSLMRESPLH

D: TRBD1
J: TRBJ1-5
V: TRBV7-2
CDR3: ASSSRQGVQPQH

D: .
J: TRBJ2-7
V: TRBV10-3
CDR3: AIGAGSYEQY

D: .
J: TRBJ1-2
V: TRBV2
CDR3: ASSPQGLQLGYT

D: .
J: TRBJ1-5
V: TRBV12-3/TRBV12-4
CDR3: ASQQGGGNQPQH

D: .
J: TRBJ1-4
V: TRBV20-1
CDR3: SALPTDGKLF

D: TRBD1
J: TRBJ1-1
V: TRBV3-1
CDR3: ASSLFDRGDTEAF

D: .
J: TRBJ2-2
V: TRBV3-1
CDR3: ASSQAGLDTGELF

D: TRBD1
J: TRBJ2-5
V: TRBV7-2
CDR3: ASSLRTGTYEEETQY

D: TRBD1
J: TRBJ1-1
V: TRBV5-1
CDR3: ASSQTGTGGLREAF

D: TRBD1
J: TRBJ1-2
V: TRBV7-9
CDR3: ASTLGVQQGTYGYT

D: .
J: TRBJ2-1
V: TRBV29-1
CDR3: SVVIYEGNEQF

D: TRBD2
J: TRBJ2-7
V: TRBV11-2
CDR3: ASSSPLAGGYEQY

D: .
J: TRBJ2-1
V: TRBV12-3/TRBV12-4
CDR3: ASRGDTIKLHTEQF

D: TRBD2
J: TRBJ2-2
V: TRBV5-1
CDR3: ASSFTSGSSGELF

D: .
J: TRBJ1-1
V: TRBV20-1
CDR3: SASRGRVAEAF

D: .
J: TRBJ1-1
V: TRBV18
CDR3: ASSPLGQNTEAF

D: .
J: TRBJ2-3
V: TRBV11-1
CDR3: ASSSRLGGLTHAPDTQY

D: .
J: TRBJ1-5
V: TRBV12-3/TRBV12-4
CDR3: ASRQGSYQPQH

D: .
J: TRBJ2-6
V: TRBV5-1
CDR3: ASSLVQGTFSSGANVLT

D: .
J: TRBJ2-7
V: TRBV6-1
CDR3: ASSPRVTNEQY

D: TRBD1
J: TRBJ1-2
V: TRBV5-1
CDR3: ASSDPGGSGYT

D: .
J: TRBJ2-7
V: TRBV7-9
CDR3: ASSFWTPSPYEQY

D: .
J: TRBJ2-3
V: TRBV5-1
CDR3: ASSLGPRGRSTDTQY

D: TRBD2
J: TRBJ2-7
V: TRBV5-1
CDR3: ASSIITSGRVYEQY

D: .
J: TRBJ2-7
V: TRBV7-2
CDR3: ASSGKGSPSYEQY

D: .
J: TRBJ2-5
V: TRBV7-2
CDR3: ASSLSLGETQY

D: TRBD1
J: TRBJ2-5
V: TRBV10-3
CDR3: AIGGDRGQETQY

D: .
J: TRBJ1-1
V: TRBV20-1
CDR3: SAREMSQDTEAF

D: .
J: TRBJ1-4
V: TRBV5-8
CDR3: ASSLVGAGYEKLF

D: TRBD1
J: TRBJ1-1
V: TRBV20-1
CDR3: SADFSGGLTEAF

D: TRBD1
J: TRBJ1-5
V: TRBV7-8
CDR3: ASSEGQGAGNQPQH

D: .
J: TRBJ1-6
V: TRBV6-1
CDR3: ASSEVPGQGSPLH

D: TRBD1
J: TRBJ1-6
V: TRBV12-3/TRBV12-4
CDR3: ASRPGTGGWSPLH

D: TRBD2
J: TRBJ2-1
V: TRBV7-2
CDR3: ASSLVAGVGNEQF

D: TRBD2
J: TRBJ2-2
V: TRBV5-1
CDR3: ASSPLAGVKDGELF

D: TRBD1
J: TRBJ2-5
V: TRBV9
CDR3: ASSVATGQGQTQY

D: TRBD1
J: TRBJ1-3
V: TRBV29-1
CDR3: SARIGGLSSGNTIY

D: TRBD2
J: TRBJ2-5
V: TRBV5-1
CDR3: ASSFSKLAGVGETQY

D: TRBD2
J: TRBJ2-7
V: TRBV20-1
CDR3: SAGDSGGARNEQY

D: .
J: TRBJ2-1
V: TRBV7-9
CDR3: ASSLGGFASATDEQF

D: .
J: TRBJ1-1
V: TRBV14
CDR3: ASSEGGSKGTEAF

D: .
J: TRBJ1-4
V: TRBV5-1
CDR3: ASSLSPTGSGSKLF

D: .
J: TRBJ1-2
V: TRBV12-3/TRBV12-4
CDR3: ASKISTVTNYGYT

D: .
J: TRBJ1-1
V: TRBV14
CDR3: ASSQLGRGTEAF

D: TRBD2
J: TRBJ2-5
V: TRBV6-5
CDR3: ASSYGLAGVETQY

D: .
J: TRBJ1-1
V: TRBV7-2
CDR3: ASSTAGLNTEAF

D: .
J: TRBJ2-3
V: TRBV25-1
CDR3: ASSEGGGGRTDTQY

D: .
J: TRBJ1-2
V: TRBV10-3
CDR3: AISGVGNYGYT

D: TRBD2
J: TRBJ2-5
V: TRBV7-8
CDR3: ASSPPTSSKETQY

D: .
J: TRBJ1-5
V: TRBV12-3/TRBV12-4
CDR3: ASSLTSSGNQPQH